The 24 T cell receptor beta chains below come from one sample, sequenced in a study of cytomegalovirus exposure and HLA in healthy donors. PCR was performed using 60 Vbeta and 13 Jbeta primers. Assay: immunoSEQ multiplex PCR; the TCRdb copy retains only in-frame clones and omits some. The repertoire holds around 90,000 clones, 85% seen once, with 6.5% to 9% in the top ten. The sequenced sample consisted of PBMCs. The receptors shown here come from a man between 35 and 55 years old in good health and CMV-seropositive.

The chain uses TRBV7-2 and TRBJ2-5; D is perhaps TRBD1 (5 bases). Trimming took off 0 bases at V and 3 bases at J, with 5 bases between the two ends. The CDR3 spans 13 residues. Germline CDR1 SGHTA, CDR2 FQGNSA. CDR3 nucleotides: TGTGCCAGCAGCTTAGCCAGGGAAGAGACCCAGTACTTC. This translates into CASSLAREETQYF.

Remarks on this clone: Since the CDR3 does not end with the conserved phenylalanine or tryptophan, this likely comes from a read error. The DNA is omitted, as the CDR3 cannot be located on it reliably, and the CDR3 follows TCRdb's listing. V and J are TRBV9 and TRBJ2-7; the table names TRBD1, a call not compared with the DNA. Germline assignment: CDR1 SGDLS and CDR2 YYNGEE. Termini included, the CDR3 measures 13 amino acids. CDR3: CASSVESKAGQGI.

The chain has TRBV11-1 and TRBJ2-5; no clear D. The CDR3 runs 16 residues. V shed 1 base and J shed 0 bases, with 12 bases lying between them. The germline CDR1 and CDR2 sequences are SGHAT and FQDESV (reference sequence). CDR3 region: CASSLDPFPYQETQYF. The CDR3 bases are TGTGCCAGCAGCTTAGATCCGTTCCCGTACCAAGAGACCCAGTACTTC.

The chain links TRBV5-1 to TRBJ2-2, with 8 bases fitting TRBD1. Per germline, CDR1 SGHRS and CDR2 YFSETQ. CDR3 length: 15 residues. V lost 0 bases, J lost 7 bases, and 5 bases stayed unmatched. The CDR3, as DNA: TGCGCCAGCAGCTTGGTACAGGGACAGGTCGGGGAGCTGTTTTTT. Its protein is CASSLVQGQVGELFF.

The gene calls are TRBV7-2 and TRBJ2-7, with TRBD2 matching over 13 bases. V lost 5 bases, J lost 3 bases, and 16 bases stayed unmatched. CDR1 SGHTA and CDR2 FQGNSA come from the germline V gene. This CDR3 region has 19 residues. The CDR3 nucleotides are TGTGCCAGCAGCGAGAGACTAGCGGGAGGTTCCTCCCGGCTCTACGAGCAGTACTTC. Translating gives CASSERLAGGSSRLYEQYF.

J is TRBJ2-1 and V is TRBV7-2; a possible D gene is TRBD1 (6 bases). CDR3 length: 13 residues. Looked up from germline, CDR1 is SGHTA and CDR2 is FQGNSA. V was trimmed by 3 bases and J by 4 bases, leaving 7 bases between them. The CDR3 spells CASSLQGYNEQFF. The CDR3 nucleotides are TGTGCCAGCAGCTTGCAGGGGTACAATGAGCAGTTCTTC.

The chain carries TRBV19 and TRBJ2-7, with D unclear. The germline gives CDR1 LNHDA, CDR2 SQIVND (reference sequence). CDR3 length: 13 residues. The germline V and J ends were trimmed by 4 bases and 3 bases, with 10 bases remaining between them. CDR3 nucleotides: TGTGCCAGTAGTAGGCATGAAAGCTACGAGCAGTACTTC. Protein product: CASSRHESYEQYF.

The chain employs TRBV28 and TRBJ2-1, with 8 bases fitting TRBD1. With 8 bases clipped from V and 7 bases from J, the junction kept 13 bases outside the gene matches. Germline CDR1 is MDHEN and CDR2 is SYDVKM. This CDR3 has 15 residues. The CDR3 sequence: CASVARQGRVNEQFF. The CDR3 DNA is TGTGCCAGCGTAGCCCGACAGGGGCGGGTAAATGAGCAGTTCTTC.

As for this clone: Other DNA sequences in the sample encode the same CDR3. This rearrangement joins TRBV4-2 to TRBJ2-3; TRBD2 matches 10 bases. The CDR3 runs 16 residues. Trimming took 5 bases from V and 5 from J; bases not matched to a gene: 10. The germline gives CDR1 LGHNA, CDR2 YNFKEQ. CDR3 nucleotide sequence: TGTGCCAGCAGCTTGGGAGCGGGAGGGCCTGGAGATACGCAGTATTTT. Amino acid sequence: CASSLGAGGPGDTQYF.

The V and J genes are TRBV7-8 and TRBJ1-1, with a possible D match to TRBD1 (6 bases). V gave up 5 bases and J gave up 0 bases, with 16 bases separating them. The germline CDR1 and CDR2 sequences are SGHVS and FQNEAQ. The length of the CDR3 is 16 residues. CDR3 loop: CASSLTGLTMNTEAFF. In DNA, the CDR3 is TGTGCCAGCAGCCTAACAGGGTTAACCATGAACACTGAAGCTTTCTTT.

This sequence joins TRBV14 and TRBJ2-2; TRBD2 might be the D (5 bases). This CDR3 has 15 residues. Per germline, CDR1 SGHDN and CDR2 FVKESK. V gave up 3 bases and J gave up 1 base, with 9 bases separating them. CDR3 in DNA: TGTGCCAGCAGCCAGGTTGGAGGGAACACCGGGGAGCTGTTTTTT. Translated, it gives CASSQVGGNTGELFF.

J is TRBJ1-5 and V is TRBV19; D might be TRBD1 (5 bases). V lost 3 bases, J lost 10 bases, and 10 bases lay in between. From germline, CDR1 is LNHDA and CDR2 SQIVND (reference sequence). This CDR3 has 12 amino acids. DNA for the CDR3: TGTGCCAGTAGTATCGTCCAGGGCCCCCAGCATTTT. Its translation: CASSIVQGPQHF.

This chain links TRBV5-4 with TRBJ1-1; D ambiguous. The CDR3 is 15 residues long. The ends were cut back, 0 bases at V and 5 bases at J, with 14 bases in the middle. Germline CDR1 reads SGHNT; CDR2 reads YYREEE (reference sequence). The CDR3, as DNA: TGTGCCAGCAGCTTGGACAGCAGCCTAAGGACTGAAGCTTTCTTT. It translates to CASSLDSSLRTEAFF.

The genes are TRBV21-1 and TRBJ2-7; TRBD1 is the table's D call and was not checked against the DNA. TRBV21-1 counts as a pseudogene. CDR3 size: 12 residues. CDR3 DNA sequence: TGTGCCACCGGGACAGCGAGGTACGAGCAGTACTTC. Translating it yields CATGTARYEQYF.

This chain joins TRBV18 and TRBJ2-7; 10 bases line up with TRBD1. The V segment lost 3 bases and the J segment 6 bases; nucleotides outside the gene matches: 11. The CDR3 runs 16 residues. In germline, CDR1 is KGHSH, CDR2 LQKENI. The CDR3 region is CASSPGTGALAGEQYF. CDR3 DNA: TGTGCCAGCTCACCCGGGACAGGGGCCCTGGCGGGCGAGCAGTACTTC.

The chain uses TRBV11-2 and TRBJ2-5; TRBD2 aligns across 9 bases. Germline V lookup: CDR1 SGHAT, CDR2 FQNNGV. This CDR3 region has 15 residues. V gave up 5 bases and J gave up 4 bases; unmatched junction bases: 8. The CDR3 here is CASSPRALAGETQYF. The CDR3 DNA is TGTGCCAGCAGCCCGAGGGCACTAGCGGGAGAGACCCAGTACTTC.

The rearrangement links TRBV7-8 to TRBJ2-1; maybe TRBD2 (7 bases). Trimming pared 8 bases from V and 7 bases from J, leaving 21 bases between. The CDR3 has 15 amino acids. Germline V gives CDR1 SGHVS, CDR2 FQNEAQ. CDR3 sequence: CASAPRGGLWNEQFF. Here the CDR3 DNA reads TGTGCCAGCGCCCCTCGCGGGGGCCTCTGGAATGAGCAGTTCTTC.

DNA of the CDR3: TGTGCCAGCAGCTCCCAGCGTAGGGAGCAGTTCTTC. As protein: CASSSQRREQFF. The V gene is TRBV7-2, the J gene TRBJ2-1; D is unresolved. The CDR3 loop spans 12 amino acids. CDR1 is SGHTA, CDR2 FQGNSA, per germline. Trimming removed 4 bases from V and 10 bases from J, with 11 bases in between. Full variable domain (outside the CDR3, taken from reference TRBV7-2 and TRBJ2-1): GAGVSQSPSNKVTEKGKDVELRCDPISGHTALYWYRQSLGQGLEFLIYFQGNSAPDKSGLPSDRFSAERTGGSVSTLTIQRTQQEDSAVYLCASSSQRREQFFGPGTRLTVL.

The chain carries TRBV5-1 and TRBJ2-7, with 13 nucleotides matching TRBD2. The CDR3 is 18 residues long. V lost 4 bases and J lost 4; bases outside the gene matches: 14. Germline lookup yields CDR1 SGHRS and CDR2 YFSETQ. The CDR3 sequence: CASSRDTGTSGILYEQYF. CDR3 in DNA: TGCGCCAGCAGCAGAGATACCGGGACTAGCGGGATATTGTACGAGCAGTACTTC.

The rearrangement joins TRBV5-1 to TRBJ2-2; D ambiguous. Trimming removed 7 bases from V and 6 bases from J, with 19 bases in between. This CDR3 contains 15 residues. The germline CDR1 and CDR2 sequences are SGHRS and YFSETQ. CDR3 sequence reads: CASAWNIADPGELFF. As DNA, the CDR3 is TGCGCCAGCGCTTGGAACATAGCAGATCCCGGGGAGCTGTTTTTT.

V gene TRBV19 combines with J gene TRBJ1-4; 8 bases are shared with TRBD1. This CDR3 is built from 16 residues. The germline V gene has CDR1 LNHDA and CDR2 SQIVND (reference sequence). V shed 5 bases, J shed 1 base, and the junction held 6 bases outside the gene matches. The DNA of the CDR3 is TGTGCCAGTAGTGCCCAGGGGGCTAGAACTAATGAAAAACTGTTTTTT. This gives the protein CASSAQGARTNEKLFF.

This CDR3 is CAWSRRGAGYTF. The DNA for the CDR3 is TGTGCCTGGAGTCGCCGGGGAGCCGGCTACACCTTC. The rearrangement links TRBV30 to TRBJ1-2, with D unresolved. Trimming shortened V by 2 bases and J by 8 bases, and 12 bases separated the two germline ends. Germline V CDR1 and CDR2: GTSNPN, SVGIG (reference sequence). The CDR3 totals 12 residues.

The chain joins TRBV25-1 to TRBJ1-6; unclear D gene. The ends were cut back, 6 bases at V and 6 bases at J, with 12 bases in the middle. The CDR3 spans 14 residues. Germline V lookup: CDR1 MGHDK, CDR2 SYGVNS. The CDR3 nucleotides read TGTGCCAGCAGCCGGGTCTCTACTAATTCACCCCTCCACTTT. Translation gives CASSRVSTNSPLHF.

This sequence joins TRBV27 and TRBJ1-5, with D perhaps TRBD1 (5 bases). V was cut by 6 bases and J by 5 bases, with 17 bases left in between. The CDR3 extends over 15 amino acids. Germline V CDR1 and CDR2: MNHEY, SMNVEV (reference sequence). The CDR3 spells CASSPDPWGDQPQHF. The DNA for the CDR3 is TGTGCCAGCAGCCCGGACCCTTGGGGGGATCAGCCCCAGCATTTT.